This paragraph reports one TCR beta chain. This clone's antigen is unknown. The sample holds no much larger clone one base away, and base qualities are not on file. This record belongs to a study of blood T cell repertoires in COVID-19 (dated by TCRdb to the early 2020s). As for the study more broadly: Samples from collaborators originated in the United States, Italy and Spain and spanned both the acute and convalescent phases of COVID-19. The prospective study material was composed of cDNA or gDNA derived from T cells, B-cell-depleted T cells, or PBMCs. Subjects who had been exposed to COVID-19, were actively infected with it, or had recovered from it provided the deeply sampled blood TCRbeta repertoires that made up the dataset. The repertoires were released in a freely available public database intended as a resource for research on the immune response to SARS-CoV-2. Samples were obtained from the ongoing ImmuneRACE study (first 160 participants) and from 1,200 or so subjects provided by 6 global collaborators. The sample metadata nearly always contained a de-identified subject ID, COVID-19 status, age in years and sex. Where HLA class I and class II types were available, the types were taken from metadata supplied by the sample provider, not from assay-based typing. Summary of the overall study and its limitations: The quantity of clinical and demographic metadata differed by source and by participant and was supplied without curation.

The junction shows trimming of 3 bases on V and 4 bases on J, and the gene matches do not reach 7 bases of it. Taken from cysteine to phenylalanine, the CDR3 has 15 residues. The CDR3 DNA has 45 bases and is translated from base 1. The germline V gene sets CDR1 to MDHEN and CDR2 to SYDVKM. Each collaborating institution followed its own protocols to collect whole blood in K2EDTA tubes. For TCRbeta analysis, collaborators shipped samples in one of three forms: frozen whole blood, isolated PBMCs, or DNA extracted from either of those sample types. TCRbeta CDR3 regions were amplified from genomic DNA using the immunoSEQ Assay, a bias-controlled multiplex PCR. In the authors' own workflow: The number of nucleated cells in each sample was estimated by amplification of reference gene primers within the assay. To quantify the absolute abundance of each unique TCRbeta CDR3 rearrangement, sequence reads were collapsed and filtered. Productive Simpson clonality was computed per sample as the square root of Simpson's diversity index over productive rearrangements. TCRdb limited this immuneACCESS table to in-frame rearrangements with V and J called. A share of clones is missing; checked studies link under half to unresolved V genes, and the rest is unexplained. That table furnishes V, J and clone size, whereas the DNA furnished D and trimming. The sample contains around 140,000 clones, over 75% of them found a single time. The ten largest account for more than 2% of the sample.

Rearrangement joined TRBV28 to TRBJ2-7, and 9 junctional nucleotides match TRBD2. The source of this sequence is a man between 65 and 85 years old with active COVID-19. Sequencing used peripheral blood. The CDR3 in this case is CASSFHLAGIYEQYF. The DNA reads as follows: TGTGCCAGCAGTTTTCATCTAGCGGGAATATACGAGCAGTACTTC.